Listed below are T cell receptor beta chains from one sample, sequenced in a study of T-cell reconstitution after alpha-beta-depleted transplantation in children. TCRdb re-called the PCR reads through MiXCR, storing one row per CDR3 protein. The table shows almost 500,000 distinct CDR3 sequences, with under 15% occurring only once. The source material was PBMCs from the stem cell graft donor, sampled from the stem cell graft. The receptors originated from a human donor who donated a stem cell graft to a child with combined immunodeficiency. Each CDR3 is given without its conserved first and last residue. The listing skips clone size in some rows; elsewhere it reads once, few, many or a size class.

abundance,len,v_gene,j_gene,CDR3aa
many,12,TRBV12-3/TRBV12-4,TRBJ2-5,ASSRREGKETQY
few,12,TRBV20-1,TRBJ2-7,SAQVRDYSYEQY
many,10,TRBV12-3/TRBV12-4,TRBJ2-7,ASSLTPHEQY
many,11,TRBV12-3/TRBV12-4,TRBJ2-2,ASSLGRRGELF
few,13,TRBV5-1,TRBJ2-3,ASSRQVIDTDTQY
many,14,TRBV4-3,TRBJ2-5,ASSQGSGGATETQY
many,12,TRBV12-3/TRBV12-4,TRBJ1-5,ASSFEGSNQPQH
few,10,TRBV24-1,TRBJ2-1,ATSDFGDEQF
.,13,TRBV5-5,TRBJ2-3,ASSGELAVADTQY
.,13,TRBV5-1,TRBJ1-5,ASKQDRGTNQPQH
many,9,TRBV12-3/TRBV12-4,TRBJ2-1,GASWGDEQF
.,10,TRBV30,TRBJ2-1,AWALGLNEQF
.,13,TRBV2,TRBJ2-1,ASSEQRHTYNEQF
.,11,TRBV2,TRBJ1-5,ASSEDGYQPQH
.,12,TRBV29-1,TRBJ1-2,SVGQGGGDYGYT
few,10,TRBV30,TRBJ2-2,AWSGGTVELF
many,12,TRBV12-3/TRBV12-4,TRBJ2-7,ASSFFQGGSEQY
few,14,TRBV19,TRBJ2-7,ASSIRGTPSSYEQY
few,13,TRBV5-1,TRBJ1-1,ASSSLGQGATEAF
.,13,TRBV25-1,TRBJ2-1,ASSRDTGSYNEQF
many,12,TRBV10-3,TRBJ1-6,AISERGRGSPLH
many,10,TRBV18,TRBJ2-1,ASSTGTGEEF
.,14,TRBV6-1,TRBJ2-4,ASSARDRGLGNIQY
.,12,TRBV5-5,TRBJ2-3,ASSLVTVTDTQY
.,14,TRBV24-1,TRBJ2-1,ATSDLGLAKGNEQF
few,13,TRBV6-5,TRBJ2-1,ASSSRQGWDNEQF
.,12,TRBV18,TRBJ2-7,ASSPQTGEYEQY
many,14,TRBV6-1,TRBJ2-2,ASRSLAGGGTGELF
.,13,TRBV13,TRBJ1-4,ASSSKTGGAEKLF
many,13,TRBV7-2,TRBJ2-5,ASSLIGGLQETQY
many,11,TRBV12-3/TRBV12-4,TRBJ1-2,ASSLGQNYGYT
.,11,TRBV3-1,TRBJ2-1,ASSRGDSNEQF
.,15,TRBV7-3,TRBJ2-1,ASSDTGGLRTYNEQF
.,15,TRBV7-3,TRBJ1-6,ASSLTGPNSYNSPLH
.,11,TRBV18,TRBJ2-2,ASSPPTAGELF
.,13,TRBV20-1,TRBJ2-3,SAREPRAATDTQY
few,14,TRBV7-2,TRBJ2-5,ASSLSSGGLGETQY
many,10,TRBV28,TRBJ1-5,AVRGGYQPQH
few,11,TRBV10-3,TRBJ1-1,AIFEGAGGEAF
.,13,TRBV12-3/TRBV12-4,TRBJ2-7,ASSFLVDSSYEQY
many,12,TRBV7-9,TRBJ1-2,ASSLGGLFYGYT
few,12,TRBV12-3/TRBV12-4,TRBJ2-3,ASSLGGNTDTQY
.,13,TRBV5-4,TRBJ2-3,ASSLVAGPTDTQY
few,13,TRBV12-3/TRBV12-4,TRBJ2-3,ASSLEGGVGDTQY
.,14,TRBV11-2,TRBJ2-1,ASSSLAGPSYNEQF
many,11,TRBV3-1,TRBJ1-2,ASSQRDSYGYT
many,11,TRBV29-1,TRBJ1-2,SAWTTRKGGYT
many,13,TRBV15,TRBJ2-3,ATSREQGFFDTQY
.,12,TRBV12-3/TRBV12-4,TRBJ1-3,ASSLTRGGNTIY
many,12,TRBV28,TRBJ2-7,ATSPWGSSYEQY
few,11,TRBV3-1,TRBJ2-7,ASSQYRGYEQY
few,14,TRBV7-2,TRBJ2-7,ASSMTPGLAENEQY